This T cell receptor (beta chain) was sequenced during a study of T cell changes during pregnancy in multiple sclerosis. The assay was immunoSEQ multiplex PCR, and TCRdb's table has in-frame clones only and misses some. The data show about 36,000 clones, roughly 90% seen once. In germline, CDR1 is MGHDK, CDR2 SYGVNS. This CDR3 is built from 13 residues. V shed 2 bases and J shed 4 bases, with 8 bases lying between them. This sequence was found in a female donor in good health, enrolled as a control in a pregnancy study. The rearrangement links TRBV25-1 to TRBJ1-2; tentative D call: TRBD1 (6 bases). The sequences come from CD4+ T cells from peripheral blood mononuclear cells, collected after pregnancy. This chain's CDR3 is CASSEDRIYGYTF. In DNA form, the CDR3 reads TGTGCCAGCAGTGAAGACAGGATCTATGGCTACACCTTC.